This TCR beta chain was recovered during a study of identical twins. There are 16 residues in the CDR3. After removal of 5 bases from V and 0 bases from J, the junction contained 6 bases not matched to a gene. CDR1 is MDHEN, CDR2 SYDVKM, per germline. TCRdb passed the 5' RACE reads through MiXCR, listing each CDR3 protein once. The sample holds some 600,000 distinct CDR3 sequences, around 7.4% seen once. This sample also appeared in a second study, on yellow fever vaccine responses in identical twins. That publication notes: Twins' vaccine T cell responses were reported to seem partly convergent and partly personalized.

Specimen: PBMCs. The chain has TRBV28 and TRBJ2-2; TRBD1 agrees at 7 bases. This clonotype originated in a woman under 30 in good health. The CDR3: CASSRFGQANTGELFF. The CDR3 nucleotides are TGTGCCAGCAGTAGGTTTGGACAGGCGAACACCGGGGAGCTGTTTTTT.